This TCR beta chain was captured in a study of shared clonotypes between healthy human individuals. Study-wide findings and caveats: Blood was the only sampled material, and tissue repertoires likely differ.

Some clones are missing from TCRdb's copy, which holds only in-frame ones; the method was immunoSEQ multiplex PCR. Here the sample spans approximately 99,000 clones, around 68% being singletons. The CDR3 loop spans 15 amino acids. Trimming pared 0 bases from V and 1 base from J, leaving 7 bases between. Germline-derived CDR1 and CDR2 are SNHLY and FYNNEI. This clone was recorded many times. The antigen remains unidentified. The sequencing input was memory CD8+ T cells sorted from blood. Specified subset: CD45RO+ cells pooled with CCR7-negative TemRA cells. The clonotype originates from a woman in her twenties or thirties in good health. The genes are TRBV2 and TRBJ2-1; D possibly corresponds to TRBD2 (5 bases). CDR3: CASSEAGESYNEQFF. The CDR3 nucleotides read TGTGCCAGCAGTGAAGCGGGAGAGTCCTACAATGAGCAGTTCTTC.